A single sample gave rise to the 5 T cell receptor beta chains below, sequenced in a study of beta chain features in type 1 diabetes. Isolated RNA was reverse transcribed in full, so expressed TCRB transcripts were sequenced. Repertoires were generated with immunoSEQ multiplex PCR, while TCRdb's copy carries only in-frame clones and drops some. The sample yields roughly 230,000 clones, 9% to 10% seen once. Sequenced sample: naive CD4+ T cells from blood. The receptors here all came from a young woman in good health.

This chain links TRBV7-3 with TRBJ2-3, with TRBD2 matching 12 bases. This CDR3 is 16 amino acids long. With 5 bases clipped from V and 5 bases from J, the junction kept 8 bases outside the gene matches. Looked up from germline, CDR1 is SGHTA and CDR2 is FQGTGA. The CDR3 sequence: CASSTGLAGILDTQYF. CDR3 coding DNA: TGTGCCAGCAGCACCGGACTAGCGGGGATTCTAGATACGCAGTATTTT.

In its sample, this clone was seen a few times. The rearrangement links TRBV30 to TRBJ1-3, with D possibly matching TRBD1 (6 bases). Germline V gene data show CDR1 as GTSNPN and CDR2 as SVGIG (reference sequence). Trimming pared 2 bases from V and 0 bases from J, leaving 11 bases between. This CDR3 region has 15 residues. The CDR3 DNA reads TGTGCCTGGAGTAAGGGGGGGAACTCTGGAAACACCATATATTTT. It yields the protein CAWSKGGNSGNTIYF. The whole variable domain, remainder taken from reference TRBV30 and TRBJ1-3, is SQTIHQWPATLVQPVGSPLSLECTVEGTSNPNLYWYRQAAGRGLQLLFYSVGIGQISSEVPQNLSASRPQDRQFILSSKKLLLSDSGFYLCAWSKGGNSGNTIYFGEGSWLTVV.

This clone was recorded a few times. V is TRBV6-1 and J is TRBJ1-2; TRBD1 agrees at 10 bases. V shed 4 bases and J 5 bases; nucleotides not matched to a gene: 1. The CDR3 has 13 amino acids. Germline CDR1 MNHNS, CDR2 SASEGT. The CDR3 protein is CASSAGQGYGYTF. CDR3 sequence (DNA): TGTGCCAGCAGTGCGGGACAGGGGTATGGCTACACCTTC.

To note about this clone: An end of the junction does not agree with germline; a read error may underlie this. The chain is built from TRBV5-1 and TRBJ2-5, with no clear D. This CDR3 region has 13 residues. In germline, CDR1 is SGHRS, CDR2 YFSETQ. This CDR3 reads CASSLGVGETRYF. In DNA, the CDR3 is TGCGCCAGCAGCTTGGGAGTTGGAGAGACCCGGTACTTC.

This clone turned up a few times. The rearrangement uses TRBV19 and TRBJ1-5; D unclear. V dropped 1 base and J dropped 8 bases, with 12 bases sitting between them. Germline V CDR1 and CDR2: LNHDA, SQIVND (reference sequence). This CDR3 region has 14 residues. The CDR3 sequence: CASSIVDGLKPQHF. The DNA for the CDR3 is TGTGCCAGTAGTATAGTTGACGGACTTAAGCCCCAGCATTTT. Supplemented by reference TRBV19 and TRBJ1-5, the full variable domain reads DGGITQSPKYLFRKEGQNVTLSCEQNLNHDAMYWYRQDPGQGLRLIYYSQIVNDFQKGDIAEGYSVSREKKESFPLTVTSAQKNPTAFYLCASSIVDGLKPQHFGDGTRLSIL.